A single sample gave rise to the 30 T cell receptor beta chains below, sequenced in a study of blood T cells in healthy people across ages. A sample-barcoded 5' primer and a J-beta primer mix were used in a second PCR of about 6 to 11 cycles. One entry per CDR3 protein results from TCRdb running MiXCR on the 5' RACE reads. The sample consists of approximately 1.5 million distinct CDR3 sequences, approximately 32% of them appearing once. Sequencing was performed on blood. All receptors derive from a woman under 40 in good health.

The chain recombines TRBV14 with TRBJ2-1; no clear D. This CDR3 contains 15 residues. Trimming took 1 base from V and 6 from J, leaving 13 bases between them. The germline CDR1 and CDR2 sequences are SGHDN and FVKESK. CDR3 nucleotide sequence: TGTGCCAGCAGCCAAGTCCGGGTTAGGAGCAATGAGCAGTTCTTC. Its translation: CASSQVRVRSNEQFF.

This clonotype came up a few times. The chain employs TRBV6-1 and TRBJ2-1, with 10 bases aligning to TRBD2. V shed 6 bases and J 9 bases; nucleotides not matched to a gene: 8. The CDR3 sequence is 14 residues long. Germline values: CDR1 MNHNS, CDR2 SASEGT. CDR3 sequence: CASSPGGLAIEQFF. In nucleotides, the CDR3 is TGTGCCAGCAGCCCGGGGGGACTAGCGATTGAGCAGTTCTTC.

Many counts were recorded for this clonotype. A junction end diverges from the germline sequence, so it may reflect a read error. The V gene is TRBV5-1, the J gene TRBJ2-6; D ambiguous. This CDR3 region has 14 residues. Looked up from germline, CDR1 is SGHRS and CDR2 is YFSETQ. The CDR3 nucleotides read TGTGCCAGCAGCTTAGTGGCTGGGGCCAACGTCCTGACTTTC. It translates to CASSLVAGANVLTF.

The CDR3 nucleotides read TGTGCCAGCAGCCCCCTGGTCGGGGTCGGGAATTCACCCCTCCACTTT. Translating gives CASSPLVGVGNSPLHF. The chain links TRBV14 to TRBJ1-6; D unclear. This CDR3 region has 16 residues. Germline V gene lookup returns CDR1 SGHDN and CDR2 FVKESK. V lost 4 bases and J lost 7, with 17 bases in between.

This sequence joins TRBV27 and TRBJ2-7; 7 bases align to TRBD2. J gave up 2 bases and V 6 bases, and 10 bases lay outside the gene matches. Germline values: CDR1 MNHEY, CDR2 SMNVEV (reference sequence). There are 15 residues in the CDR3. The CDR3 region is CASSPATSITYEQYF. CDR3 bases: TGTGCCAGCAGCCCTGCGACTAGCATCACCTACGAGCAGTACTTC.

On this clonotype: Just one base apart from a much larger clone, this may be a read error. This rearrangement joins TRBV12-3 or TRBV12-4 to TRBJ1-2; D is ambiguous. V was pared by 4 bases and J by 3 bases, with 3 bases between. This CDR3 has 11 amino acids. CDR3 DNA sequence: TGTGCCAGCAGTTCTTACTATGGCTACACCTTC. Residues: CASSSYYGYTF.

V is TRBV2 and J is TRBJ2-1, with D maybe TRBD2 (6 bases). V was cut by 8 bases and J by 2 bases, with 16 bases left in between. The CDR3 has 15 amino acids. Germline loops: CDR1 SNHLY, CDR2 FYNNEI. DNA for the CDR3: TGTGCCAGCGCGCCGGGCCAGCGGGCCTACAATGAGCAGTTCTTC. This codes for CASAPGQRAYNEQFF.

The V gene is TRBV6-2 or TRBV6-3, the J gene TRBJ1-2; D possibly corresponds to TRBD1 (6 bases). The CDR3 covers 14 residues. Germline-derived CDR1 and CDR2 are MNHEY and SVGEGT. V was cut by 6 bases and J by 3 bases, with 14 bases left in between. The CDR3 nucleotides read TGTGCCAGCAGCGAAGGACAGACCTACTATGGCTACACCTTC. The encoded protein is CASSEGQTYYGYTF.

J is TRBJ2-1 and V is TRBV20-1; 7 nucleotides agree with TRBD1. V lost 0 bases and J lost 12; bases outside the gene matches: 17. The CDR3 extends over 16 amino acids. From germline, CDR1 is DFQATT and CDR2 SNEGSKA (reference sequence). CDR3 sequence reads: CSARDWLGGQGDGQFF. CDR3 nucleotide sequence: TGCAGTGCTAGAGATTGGTTAGGGGGCCAGGGGGATGGGCAGTTCTTC.

This clonotype was recorded a few times. The rearrangement links TRBV12-3 or TRBV12-4 to TRBJ1-1; D remains unclear. This CDR3 has 15 residues. Trimming left V 6 bases short and J 1 base short, with 15 bases between. CDR3: CASRATETKNTEAFF. Here the CDR3 DNA reads TGTGCCAGCAGAGCTACCGAGACAAAGAACACTGAAGCTTTCTTT.

This chain uses TRBV3-1 with TRBJ1-2; D may be TRBD1 (5 bases). The CDR3 has 13 residues. V lost 3 bases, J lost 4 bases, and 9 bases lay in between. Germline assignment: CDR1 LGHDT and CDR2 YNNKEL (reference sequence). The CDR3 sequence: CASSHQQGYGYTF. DNA of the CDR3: TGTGCCAGCAGCCACCAGCAGGGCTATGGCTACACCTTC.

The rearrangement uses TRBV10-3 and TRBJ2-1; D may be TRBD2 (5 bases). Trimming stripped 4 bases from V and 7 bases from J, with 11 bases between. This CDR3 has 13 amino acids. The V gene's germline CDR1 is ENHRY and CDR2 SYGVKD. The CDR3 sequence: CAISVQSGNEQFF. CDR3 DNA sequence: TGTGCCATCAGTGTCCAATCGGGAAATGAGCAGTTCTTC.

The chain has TRBV20-1 and TRBJ2-1, with D unresolved. Near its end, the DNA agrees better with TRBJ2-7, so the J call may be wrong. The germline gives CDR1 DFQATT, CDR2 SNEGSKA (reference sequence). The CDR3 length is 15 residues. CDR3: CSASRTPNPYNEQYF. Written as DNA, the CDR3 is TGCAGTGCTAGTCGTACGCCGAACCCATACAATGAGCAGTACTTC.

On this clonotype: The junction differs from germline at one of its ends, possibly a read error. The chain combines TRBV29-1 with TRBJ1-4, with D tentatively TRBD1 (5 bases). Germline lookup yields CDR1 SQVTM and CDR2 ANQGSEA. This CDR3 spans 12 amino acids. The CDR3 reads CSAERQNGKLFF. The DNA for the CDR3 is TGCAGCGCCGAACGACAGAATGGAAAACTGTTTTTT.

This clonotype was seen only a few times. The rearrangement links TRBV7-2 to TRBJ2-3; D ambiguous. Trimming shortened V by 5 bases and J by 0 bases, and 12 bases separated the two germline ends. The germline gives CDR1 SGHTA, CDR2 FQGNSA. This CDR3 comprises 15 residues. The chain's CDR3 is CASSTTPFSTDTQYF. DNA of the CDR3: TGTGCCAGCAGCACAACGCCGTTTAGCACAGATACGCAGTATTTT.

This clonotype turned up a few times. The rearrangement uses TRBV6-1 and TRBJ2-3; 9 nucleotides match TRBD2. This CDR3 has 20 amino acids. V dropped 6 bases and J dropped 4; count of bases not matched to a gene: 23. Germline CDR1 and CDR2: MNHNS and SASEGT. This chain's CDR3 is CASSRGGPGLAIPTADTQYF. The CDR3 DNA reads as TGTGCCAGCAGCCGGGGGGGCCCGGGACTAGCTATACCCACGGCAGATACGCAGTATTTT.

This clonotype was seen more than once but under ten times. This chain joins TRBV4-1 and TRBJ1-1; no reliable D call. Germline V lookup: CDR1 MGHRA, CDR2 YSYEKL. The CDR3 covers 12 residues. Trimming took 2 bases from V and 10 from J, leaving 11 bases between them. For the CDR3, the DNA is TGCGCCAGCAGCCAACCCGGGTGGATAGCTTTCTTT. Protein product: CASSQPGWIAFF.

This clonotype showed up just a few times. The chain carries TRBV20-1 and TRBJ2-5, with D perhaps being TRBD1 or TRBD2 (5 bases each). V was trimmed by 5 bases and J by 4 bases, leaving 17 bases between them. The germline CDR1 and CDR2 sequences are DFQATT and SNEGSKA (reference sequence). The CDR3 extends over 14 amino acids. The CDR3 is CSASRDPRAETQYF. The CDR3 DNA reads as TGCAGTGCTTCCCGGGACCCAAGGGCAGAGACCCAGTACTTC.

This clonotype was counted at least ten times. J is TRBJ2-1 and V is TRBV29-1, with D possibly matching TRBD2 (7 bases). Trimming took 5 bases from V and 8 from J, leaving 10 bases between them. Germline-derived CDR1 and CDR2 are SQVTM and ANQGSEA. This CDR3 is 11 amino acids long. CDR3 protein: CSVSGGHEQFF. CDR3 nucleotide sequence: TGCAGCGTTTCGGGGGGCCATGAGCAGTTCTTC.

The rearrangement joins TRBV27 to TRBJ2-2, with 7 positions matching TRBD1. J was trimmed by 6 bases and V by 6 bases; bases with no gene match: 13. Germline assignment: CDR1 MNHEY and CDR2 SMNVEV (reference sequence). The CDR3 is 16 amino acids. The CDR3 sequence: CASSSVEARGPGELFF. The CDR3 DNA is TGTGCCAGCAGCTCGGTGGAAGCGAGGGGGCCCGGGGAGCTGTTTTTT.

The rearrangement joins TRBV9 to TRBJ2-5, with TRBD2 identical over 11 bases. Per germline, CDR1 SGDLS and CDR2 YYNGEE. The trim removed 0 bases at V and 7 bases at J, leaving 8 bases unmatched. There are 16 residues in the CDR3. CDR3 sequence reads: CASSVAASGGRTTQYF. The DNA for the CDR3 is TGTGCCAGCAGCGTAGCGGCTAGCGGGGGGCGAACGACCCAGTACTTC.

A few counts support this clonotype. The V and J genes are TRBV20-1 and TRBJ1-2, with D possibly TRBD1 on 5 matching bases. This CDR3 comprises 15 residues. V shed 5 bases and J shed 2 bases, with 18 bases lying between them. Germline CDR1 is DFQATT and CDR2 is SNEGSKA (reference sequence). CDR3 residues: CSAPLDPRVNYGYTF. The CDR3 coding sequence is TGCAGTGCTCCACTAGACCCCAGGGTAAACTATGGCTACACCTTC.

Ten or more counts support this clonotype. The rearrangement joins TRBV7-9 to TRBJ2-7, with TRBD1 as a possible D gene (6 bases). The germline V gene has CDR1 SEHNR and CDR2 FQNEAQ (reference sequence). V was cut by 1 base and J by 1 base, with 11 bases left in between. This CDR3 has 15 residues. The CDR3 DNA sequence: TGTGCCAGCAGCTTAGGAGCAGGGGATTCCTACGAGCAGTACTTC. Protein: CASSLGAGDSYEQYF. Using reference TRBV7-9 and TRBJ2-7 for the parts outside the CDR3, the full variable domain is DTGVSQNPRHKITKRGQNVTFRCDPISEHNRLYWYRQTLGQGPEFLTYFQNEAQLEKSRLLSDRFSAERPKGSFSTLEIQRTEQGDSAMYLCASSLGAGDSYEQYFGPGTRLTVT.

The V gene is TRBV12-3 or TRBV12-4, the J gene TRBJ1-1, with D unclear. The germline V and J ends were trimmed by 6 bases and 1 base, with 15 bases remaining between them. This CDR3 is 15 amino acids long. DNA of the CDR3: TGTGCCAGCAGGCCCCGAGGGAAGGCGAACACTGAAGCTTTCTTT. Its protein product is CASRPRGKANTEAFF.

This clonotype was seen a few times. This chain connects TRBV28 to TRBJ2-7; 7 nucleotides match TRBD2. The CDR3 has 14 residues. Germline lookup yields CDR1 MDHEN and CDR2 SYDVKM. After removal of 6 bases from V and 2 bases from J, the junction contained 7 bases not matched to a gene. CDR3 bases: TGTGCCAGCAGCCCAACTAGCGCCGCCTACGAGCAGTACTTC. Protein: CASSPTSAAYEQYF.

This clonotype came up many times. The chain employs TRBV29-1 and TRBJ1-1; the D gene is possibly TRBD1 (5 bases). Germline CDR1 is SQVTM and CDR2 is ANQGSEA. The germline V and J ends were trimmed by 4 bases and 4 bases, with 10 bases remaining between them. The CDR3 is 12 residues long. For the CDR3, the DNA is TGCAGCGTTGCCGGGGCACGCACTGAAGCTTTCTTT. Encoded protein: CSVAGARTEAFF. The whole variable domain, remainder taken from reference TRBV29-1 and TRBJ1-1, is SAVISQKPSRDICQRGTSLTIQCQVDSQVTMMFWYRQQPGQSLTLIATANQGSEATYESGFVIDKFPISRPNLTFSTLTVSNMSPEDSSIYLCSVAGARTEAFFGQGTRLTVV.

The count of this clonotype is one. CDR3 amino acids: CASSLASGDYNEQFF. CDR3 in DNA: TGTGCCAGCAGCCTCGCTAGCGGGGACTACAATGAGCAGTTCTTC. The chain couples TRBV27 to TRBJ2-1; TRBD2 matches at 9 bases. J lost 3 bases, V lost 6 bases, and 6 bases had no gene match. Germline V lookup: CDR1 MNHEY, CDR2 SMNVEV (reference sequence). This CDR3 is built from 15 residues.

The chain employs TRBV5-1 and TRBJ2-1; D gene unclear. V lost 2 bases and J lost 1, with 10 bases in between. The CDR3 runs to 15 residues. Germline V CDR1 and CDR2: SGHRS, YFSETQ. Written as DNA, the CDR3 is TGCGCCAGCAGCTTTTTCACAGAATCCTACAATGAGCAGTTCTTC. It is translated as CASSFFTESYNEQFF.

About this clonotype: One end of the junction fails to match germline, which may point to a read error. The chain combines TRBV5-1 with TRBJ2-7; 9 nucleotides line up with TRBD1. Germline CDR1 is SGHRS and CDR2 is YFSETQ. The CDR3 sequence is 15 residues long. CDR3 in amino acids: CASSSSGTGSFEQYF. The CDR3, as DNA: TGCGCCAGCAGCTCGTCCGGGACAGGGTCCTTCGAGCAGTACTTC. Drawing the rest from reference TRBV5-1 and TRBJ2-7, the complete variable domain is KAGVTQTPRYLIKTRGQQVTLSCSPISGHRSVSWYQQTPGQGLQFLFEYFSETQRNKGNFPGRFSGRQFSNSRSEMNVSTLELGDSALYLCASSSSGTGSFEQYFGPGTRLTVT.

This clonotype was seen repeatedly, ten times or more. V usage is TRBV20-1 and J usage is TRBJ2-3, with 13 bases lining up with TRBD2. The length of the CDR3 is 16 residues. CDR1 and CDR2 from the germline V gene are DFQATT and SNEGSKA (reference sequence). Germline trimming cut 1 base from V and 7 bases from J; bases unmatched to any gene: 8. CDR3 bases: TGCAGTGCTAGAGGGCCACTAGCGGGAGGGCGAAATACGCAGTATTTT. Its protein product is CSARGPLAGGRNTQYF.